These 20 T cell receptor beta chains were all obtained from the same sample, sequenced in a study of T cells in Graves' hyperthyroidism and ophthalmopathy (dated by TCRdb to the late 2010s). Libraries were constructed by multiplex PCR. TCRdb names Illumina HiSeq 2000 as the instrument used. Amplification of TCR beta CDR3 regions was carried out from RNA transcripts. A first-round RT-PCR of the TCR CDR3 used the HTBI primer set with the Qiagen OneStep RT-PCR kit. TCRdb itself trimmed the public reads at Q25 with fastp, ran MiXCR and retained productive beta chains. Rows are combined by CDR3 protein, so each entry shows the most common genes and DNA. Within this sample are approximately 640,000 distinct CDR3 sequences, with roughly 17% of them counted one time only. Together, the top ten hold roughly 15% of the sample. Source material: blood. These TCRs come from a man aged 50-60 years with Graves' hyperthyroidism.

This clonotype was picked up a small number of times. The V call is TRBV24-1, the J call TRBJ2-1, with 11 bases fitting TRBD2. Per germline, CDR1 KGHDR and CDR2 SFDVKD. This CDR3 spans 15 amino acids. V trimming: 2 bases; J trimming: 7 bases; junction bases outside the gene matches: 3. Written as DNA, the CDR3 is TGTGCCACCAGTGATTCCGGGACTAGCGGAAATGAGCAGTTCTTC. Its protein product is CATSDSGTSGNEQFF.

This clonotype was detected many times. This chain links TRBV9 with TRBJ2-1, with 7 bases lining up with TRBD2. CDR1 SGDLS and CDR2 YYNGEE come from the germline V gene. The CDR3 runs to 16 residues. The trim removed 3 bases at V and 3 bases at J, leaving 9 bases unmatched. CDR3 DNA: TGTGCCAGCAGCGCCCTGGCGGGAGAGGGCTACAATGAGCAGTTCTTC. It encodes CASSALAGEGYNEQFF.

This clonotype was detected many times. The chain is built from TRBV3-1 and TRBJ2-7; D unclear. In germline, CDR1 is LGHDT, CDR2 YNNKEL (reference sequence). V gave up 0 bases and J gave up 3 bases, with 9 bases separating them. The CDR3 runs to 14 residues. This CDR3 reads CASSQEVKGYEQYF. CDR3 coding DNA: TGTGCCAGCAGCCAAGAAGTGAAGGGCTACGAGCAGTACTTC.

This clonotype was detected only a few times. The V gene is TRBV7-2, the J gene TRBJ2-3; 8 bases match TRBD2. V shed 0 bases and J 3 bases; nucleotides not matched to a gene: 5. Per germline, CDR1 SGHTA and CDR2 FQGNSA. This CDR3 comprises 16 residues. The CDR3 DNA reads TGTGCCAGCAGCTTAGCGCGGGGGGCCGGGACAGATACGCAGTATTTT. It specifies CASSLARGAGTDTQYF.

In its sample, this clonotype was seen many times. The chain combines TRBV3-1 with TRBJ1-1, with 7 bases that match TRBD1. The germline gives CDR1 LGHDT, CDR2 YNNKEL (reference sequence). After removal of 8 bases from V and 0 bases from J, the junction contained 3 bases not matched to a gene. The CDR3 contains 13 residues. The CDR3 nucleotides read TGTGCCAGCCACGGGACAGTGAACACTGAAGCTTTCTTT. It is translated as CASHGTVNTEAFF.

This clonotype has ten or more counts. The CDR3 region is CARGAGGRSGYEQYF. Here the CDR3 DNA reads TGTGCCAGAGGAGCGGGAGGGCGGTCGGGTTACGAGCAGTACTTC. The V and J genes are TRBV2 and TRBJ2-7; TRBD2 matches 10 bases. V lost 9 bases to trimming and J lost 4 bases; unmatched junction nucleotides: 12. The CDR3 loop spans 15 amino acids. Per the germline V gene, CDR1 is SNHLY and CDR2 is FYNNEI.

With respect to this clonotype: It may be a read error: a sequence one base away is much more abundant. The rearrangement joins TRBV7-9 to TRBJ2-1, with 8 nucleotides matching TRBD2. CDR1 is SEHNR and CDR2 is FQNEAQ in the germline V gene (reference sequence). This CDR3 is built from 15 residues. CDR3 residues: CASSYFSGATDEQVF. DNA for the CDR3: TGTGCCAGCAGCTATTTTAGCGGGGCTACAGATGAGCAGGTCTTC.

Turning to this clonotype: This may come from a read error, since a much larger clone is one base off. V usage is TRBV29-1 and J usage is TRBJ2-5; tentative D call: TRBD2 (6 bases). This CDR3 comprises 12 residues. The V end lost 4 bases, the J end lost 4 bases, and 10 bases lay between the germline ends. Germline CDR1 reads SQVTM; CDR2 reads ANQGSEA. The CDR3 DNA reads TGCAGCGTTGTGGGAGGTCGAGAGACCCAGTACTTC. Its translation is CSVVGGRETQYF.

This clonotype was counted at least ten times. The V and J genes are TRBV27 and TRBJ2-7, with no clear D. The V end lost 5 bases, the J end lost 2 bases, and 10 bases lay between the germline ends. The germline CDR1 and CDR2 sequences are MNHEY and SMNVEV (reference sequence). The length of the CDR3 is 13 residues. This CDR3 reads CASSHSVTYEQYF. CDR3 DNA: TGTGCCAGCAGTCATTCAGTTACCTACGAGCAGTACTTC.

This clonotype was found many times. CDR3 loop: CASSSDSPSGAFF. CDR3 sequence (DNA): TGTGCCAGCAGCTCGGACAGTCCTTCCGGAGCTTTCTTT. The chain combines TRBV3-1 with TRBJ1-1, with D tentatively TRBD1 (6 bases). This CDR3 is 13 amino acids long. The germline V and J ends were trimmed by 5 bases and 10 bases, with 17 bases remaining between them. Germline V gene lookup returns CDR1 LGHDT and CDR2 YNNKEL (reference sequence).

The chain employs TRBV20-1 and TRBJ2-7; D might be TRBD1 (5 bases). The CDR3 is made up of 14 amino acids. The germline CDR1 and CDR2 sequences are DFQATT and SNEGSKA (reference sequence). V shed 5 bases and J shed 5 bases, with 19 bases lying between them. The CDR3 sequence is CSAHLGQGFHEQYF. The DNA for the CDR3 is TGCAGTGCTCATCTCGGGCAGGGCTTCCACGAGCAGTACTTC.

This clonotype was observed a few times. The chain recombines TRBV27 with TRBJ2-3; tentative D call: TRBD2 (6 bases). There are 15 residues in the CDR3. Trimming stripped 6 bases from V and 0 bases from J, with 13 bases between. The germline V gene encodes CDR1 MNHEY and CDR2 SMNVEV (reference sequence). Here the CDR3 reads CASSHLATSTDTQYF. CDR3 bases: TGTGCCAGCAGCCACCTAGCGACTAGCACAGATACGCAGTATTTT.

This clonotype was recorded a few times. The rearrangement links TRBV6-1 to TRBJ1-2; D ambiguous. This CDR3 region has 12 residues. Trimming left V 1 base short and J 8 bases short, with 8 bases between. CDR1 is MNHNS and CDR2 is SASEGT in the germline V gene. CDR3 in DNA: TGTGCCAGCAGTGAAGATAAGTGGGGCTACACCTTC. Translation: CASSEDKWGYTF.

This clonotype was seen ten or more times. The chain employs TRBV19 and TRBJ2-7, with TRBD1 as a possible D gene (5 bases). Germline V lookup: CDR1 LNHDA, CDR2 SQIVND (reference sequence). V gave up 5 bases and J gave up 0 bases, with 8 bases separating them. This CDR3 has 13 residues. The CDR3 sequence is CASSATVSYEQYF. As DNA, the CDR3 is TGTGCCAGTAGTGCGACAGTCTCCTACGAGCAGTACTTC.

This clonotype was seen ten or more times. The CDR3 is CASSTTGTGSEKLFF. The DNA of the CDR3 is TGTGCCAGCAGTACAACCGGGACAGGGAGTGAAAAACTGTTTTTT. The chain is built from TRBV12-3 or TRBV12-4 and TRBJ1-4, with 9 bases aligning to TRBD1. J lost 7 bases, V lost 5 bases, and 8 bases had no gene match. The CDR3 extends over 15 amino acids.

This rearrangement joins TRBV20-1 to TRBJ2-3, with D perhaps TRBD2 (6 bases). The CDR3 totals 15 residues. Trimming pared 3 bases from V and 3 bases from J, leaving 16 bases between. The V gene's germline CDR1 is DFQATT and CDR2 SNEGSKA (reference sequence). The DNA of the CDR3 is TGCAGTGCTAGCGCCCGGAGGGCCGAAACAGATACGCAGTATTTT. Amino acid sequence: CSASARRAETDTQYF.

This chain links TRBV20-1 with TRBJ1-2; 7 bases fit TRBD1. Germline V CDR1 and CDR2: DFQATT, SNEGSKA (reference sequence). The CDR3 length is 16 residues. V dropped 3 bases and J dropped 0; count of bases not matched to a gene: 10. CDR3 loop: CSARPGQRSANYGYTF. For the CDR3, the DNA is TGCAGTGCTAGGCCGGGACAGCGATCCGCTAACTATGGCTACACCTTC.

This clonotype came up many times. The V call is TRBV28, the J call TRBJ2-3; 7 bases agree with TRBD2. The CDR3 totals 13 residues. Per the germline V gene, CDR1 is MDHEN and CDR2 is SYDVKM. With 10 bases clipped from V and 2 bases from J, the junction kept 6 bases outside the gene matches. The CDR3 protein is CATSGDLTDTQYF. The CDR3 region has the DNA TGTGCCACCAGCGGGGACCTCACAGATACGCAGTATTTT.

Comment on this clonotype: Compared with germline, one end of the junction differs, possibly owing to a read error. The chain is built from TRBV20-1 and TRBJ2-7; D may be TRBD1 or TRBD2 (6 bases each). In germline, CDR1 is DFQATT, CDR2 SNEGSKA (reference sequence). The CDR3 length is 15 residues. The CDR3 DNA sequence: TGCAGTGCTAGAGATCATGGGGGGCTCTCCTACGAGCACTACTTC. Translation: CSARDHGGLSYEHYF.

The genes are TRBV30 and TRBJ2-7, with 9 nucleotides matching TRBD2. V gave up 1 base and J gave up 2 bases; unmatched junction bases: 0. This CDR3 comprises 13 residues. CDR1 GTSNPN and CDR2 SVGIG come from the germline V gene (reference sequence). The CDR3 reads CAWSASGTYEQYF. The CDR3 DNA reads as TGTGCCTGGAGTGCTAGCGGGACCTACGAGCAGTACTTC.